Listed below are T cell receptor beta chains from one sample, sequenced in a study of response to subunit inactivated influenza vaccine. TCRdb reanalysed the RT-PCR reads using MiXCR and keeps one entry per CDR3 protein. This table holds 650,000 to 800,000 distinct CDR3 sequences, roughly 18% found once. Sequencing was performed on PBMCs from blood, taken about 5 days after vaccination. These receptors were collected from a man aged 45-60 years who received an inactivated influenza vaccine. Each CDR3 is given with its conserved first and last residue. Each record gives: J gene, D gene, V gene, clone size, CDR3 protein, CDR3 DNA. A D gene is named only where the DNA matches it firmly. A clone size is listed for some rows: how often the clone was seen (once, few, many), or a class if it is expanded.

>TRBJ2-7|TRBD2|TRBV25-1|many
CASRPASGSYEQYF
TGTGCCAGCAGACCCGCCAGCGGGAGTTACGAGCAGTACTTC
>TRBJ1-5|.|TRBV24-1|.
CATSDYRDDQPQHF
TGTGCCACCAGTGATTACAGGGACGATCAGCCCCAGCATTTT
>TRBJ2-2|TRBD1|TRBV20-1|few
CSARDWTGGGTGELFF
TGCAGTGCTAGAGATTGGACAGGGGGCGGCACCGGGGAGCTGTTTTTT
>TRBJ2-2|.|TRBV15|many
CATSRALTGELFF
TGTGCCACCAGCAGAGCCCTCACCGGGGAGCTGTTTTTT
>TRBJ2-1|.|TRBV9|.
CASSVAGWGTYNEQFF
TGTGCCAGCAGCGTAGCTGGGTGGGGCACATACAATGAGCAGTTCTTC
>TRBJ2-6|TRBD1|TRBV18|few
CASSPQGASGANVLTF
TGTGCCAGCTCACCGCAGGGGGCCTCTGGGGCCAACGTCCTGACTTTC
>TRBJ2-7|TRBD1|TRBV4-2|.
CASHGQGGEQYF
TGTGCCAGCCACGGACAGGGGGGCGAGCAGTACTTC
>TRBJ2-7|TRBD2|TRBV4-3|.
CASSPSSSGGSYEQYF
TGCGCCAGCAGCCCAAGCTCTAGCGGGGGCTCCTACGAGCAGTACTTC
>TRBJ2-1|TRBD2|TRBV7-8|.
CASSTPWGSGGDNEQFF
TGTGCCAGCAGCACCCCCTGGGGTAGCGGGGGTGACAATGAGCAGTTCTTC
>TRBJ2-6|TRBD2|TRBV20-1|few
CSARTGGPSGANVLTF
TGCAGTGCCAGGACGGGAGGGCCTTCCGGGGCCAACGTCCTGACTTTC
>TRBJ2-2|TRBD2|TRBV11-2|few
CASSTRTSGGALGGELFF
TGTGCCAGCAGCACCAGGACTAGCGGGGGGGCTTTGGGCGGGGAGCTGTTTTTT
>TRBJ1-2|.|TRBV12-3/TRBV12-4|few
CASSLFGLVYGYTF
TGTGCCAGCAGTTTATTTGGGCTGGTCTATGGCTACACCTTC
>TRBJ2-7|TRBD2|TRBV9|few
CASSVTASGSKRNEQYF
TGTGCCAGCAGCGTAACAGCTAGCGGGAGTAAAAGGAACGAGCAGTACTTC
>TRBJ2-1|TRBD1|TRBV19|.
CASSRLDRGNYNEQFF
TGTGCCAGTAGTAGACTCGACAGGGGGAACTACAATGAGCAGTTCTTC
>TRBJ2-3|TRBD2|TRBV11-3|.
CASSLYGTNTDTQYF
TGTGCCAGCAGCTTATACGGGACTAACACAGATACGCAGTATTTT
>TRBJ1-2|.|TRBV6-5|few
CASTVTPRANYGYTF
TGTGCCAGCACCGTTACTCCCAGGGCTAACTATGGCTACACCTTC
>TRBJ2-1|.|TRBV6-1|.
CASSGSNNEQFF
TGTGCCAGCAGTGGTTCCAACAATGAGCAGTTCTTC
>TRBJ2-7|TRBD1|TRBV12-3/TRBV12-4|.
CASNTGTASYEQYF
TGTGCCAGCAACACCGGGACAGCTTCTTACGAGCAGTACTTC
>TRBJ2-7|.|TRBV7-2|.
CASSLGGTCSYSYEQYF
TGTGCCAGCAGCTTAGGGGGCACGTGCTCATACTCCTACGAGCAGTACTTC
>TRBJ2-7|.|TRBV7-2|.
CASRAGSEYEQYF
TGTGCCAGCAGGGCCGGGAGCGAATACGAGCAGTACTTC
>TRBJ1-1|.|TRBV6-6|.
CASSKVVNTEAFF
TGTGCCAGCTCGAAAGTCGTGAACACTGAAGCTTTCTTT
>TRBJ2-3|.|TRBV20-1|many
CSGRSLGTDTQYF
TGCAGTGGTCGAAGCTTGGGCACAGATACGCAGTATTTT
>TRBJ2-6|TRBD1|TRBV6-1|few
CASSPFGQGWTGANVLTF
TGTGCCAGCAGCCCCTTCGGACAGGGTTGGACTGGGGCCAACGTCCTGACTTTC